Reported below is one T cell receptor beta chain. Donors each provided roughly 9.6 milliliters of peripheral blood. No fewer than 7 million PBMCs went into each sample. This entry belongs to a study of blood T cells in healthy people across ages. A second roughly 6 to 11 cycle PCR used barcoded and J-beta primers. TCRdb ran MiXCR on the 5' RACE reads and lists one entry per CDR3 protein. The sample shows about 1.6 million distinct CDR3 sequences, about 32% of them seen only once. Germline assignment: CDR1 MNHEY and CDR2 SMNVEV (reference sequence). V trimming: 5 bases; J trimming: 2 bases; junction bases outside the gene matches: 10. CDR3 length: 16 amino acids.

The V and J genes are TRBV27 and TRBJ2-7; 9 nucleotides agree with TRBD2. The source is a woman in her 30s in good health. The material sequenced was blood. CDR3 coding DNA: TGTGCCAGCAGTCCCCAGTCCGGGACTAGCACCTACGAGCAGTACTTC. Translation: CASSPQSGTSTYEQYF.